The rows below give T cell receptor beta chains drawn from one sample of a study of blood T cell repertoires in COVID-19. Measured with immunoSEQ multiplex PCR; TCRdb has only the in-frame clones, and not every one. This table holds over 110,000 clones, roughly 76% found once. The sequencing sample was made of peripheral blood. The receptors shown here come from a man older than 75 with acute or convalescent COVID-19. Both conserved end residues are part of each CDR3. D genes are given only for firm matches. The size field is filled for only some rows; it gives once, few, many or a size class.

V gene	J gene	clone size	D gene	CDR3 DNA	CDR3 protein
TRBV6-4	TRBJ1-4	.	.	TGTGCCAGCAGTGACCGCGGACAGTATGCAACTAATGAAAAACTGTTTTTT	CASSDRGQYATNEKLFF
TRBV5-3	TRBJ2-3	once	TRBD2	TGTGCCAGAAGCTTGGAGCTAGCGGGGAGCACAGATACGCAGTATTTT	CARSLELAGSTDTQYF
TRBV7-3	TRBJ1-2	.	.	TGTGCCAGCAGCTTAAGTAGAGTCGTGGGCTACACCTTC	CASSLSRVVGYTF
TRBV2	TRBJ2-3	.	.	TGTGCCAGCAGCGAGTTAGCGAGCACAGATACGCAGTATTTT	CASSELASTDTQYF
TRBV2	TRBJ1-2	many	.	TGTGCCAGCAGTGAAGGCGCGGAGCGTTATGGCTACACCTTC	CASSEGAERYGYTF
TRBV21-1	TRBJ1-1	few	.	TGTGCCAGCAGCAAAGAGCGGGACAGGGACACTGAAGCTTTCTTT	CASSKERDRDTEAFF
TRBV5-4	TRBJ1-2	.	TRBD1	TGTGCCAGCAGCTTCCAGCGCCCCGGGACAGGGGGAATCTATGGCTACACCTTC	CASSFQRPGTGGIYGYTF
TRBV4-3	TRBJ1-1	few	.	TGCGCCAGCAGCCTAACAAGGAACACTGAAGCTTTCTTT	CASSLTRNTEAFF
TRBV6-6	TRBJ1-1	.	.	TGTGCCAGCAGTTACTCATATCAGGGACTAGAAGCTTTCTTT	CASSYSYQGLEAFF
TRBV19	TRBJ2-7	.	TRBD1	TGTGCCTCCCGGGACAGGGATATAGAGCAGTACTTC	CASRDRDIEQYF
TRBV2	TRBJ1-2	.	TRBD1	TGTGCCAGCAGTCTTCGACAGGGCGATGGCTACACCTTC	CASSLRQGDGYTF
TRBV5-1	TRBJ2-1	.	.	TGCGCCAGCAGCTTGGAAAGGGGGATGGGTACATACAATGAGCAGTTCTTC	CASSLERGMGTYNEQFF
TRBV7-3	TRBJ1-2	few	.	TGTGCCAGCAGCGTCACGCCGGGGGGGAACTATGGCTACACCTTC	CASSVTPGGNYGYTF
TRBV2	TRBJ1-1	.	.	TGTGCCAGCAGGGAGGGGGGGACTGAAGCTTTCTTT	CASREGGTEAFF
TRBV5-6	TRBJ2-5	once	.	TGTGCCAGCGGACGAGGGTGGGGGGACCCTTCACAAGAGACCCAGTACTTC	CASGRGWGDPSQETQYF
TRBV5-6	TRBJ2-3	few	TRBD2	TGTGCCAGCAGCCCCTTAGCGGGGGGCACAGATACGCAGTATTTT	CASSPLAGGTDTQYF
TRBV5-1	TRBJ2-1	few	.	TGCGCCAGCTCAGCCGGCGACTACTACAATGAGCAGTTCTTC	CASSAGDYYNEQFF
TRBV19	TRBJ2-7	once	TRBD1	TGTGCCAGTAGTGACGGACAGGGGTTAACCTACGAGCAGTACTTC	CASSDGQGLTYEQYF
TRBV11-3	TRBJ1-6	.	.	TGTGCCAGCAGTACCGACAGTACCAATTCACCCCTCCACTTT	CASSTDSTNSPLHF
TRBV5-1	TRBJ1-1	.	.	TGCGCCAGCAGCAAATTCGTCGGGGGGACTGAAGCTTTCTTT	CASSKFVGGTEAFF
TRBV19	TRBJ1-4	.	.	TGTGCCAGTAGAGTAGACAGCCAAAATGAAAAACTGTTTTTT	CASRVDSQNEKLFF
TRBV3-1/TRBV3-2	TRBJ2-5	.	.	TGTGCCAGCAGCCAAGGATGGCTCCAAGAGACCCAGTACTTC	CASSQGWLQETQYF
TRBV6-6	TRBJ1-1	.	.	TGTGCCAGCAACCTGGAGGCCACTGAAGCTTTCTTT	CASNLEATEAFF
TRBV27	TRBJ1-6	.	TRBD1	TGTGCCAGCCATGGGACAGCGAATTCACCCCTCCACTTT	CASHGTANSPLHF
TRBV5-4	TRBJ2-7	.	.	TGTGCCAGCAGCTTGGGGGGGCCCTACGAGCAGTACTTC	CASSLGGPYEQYF
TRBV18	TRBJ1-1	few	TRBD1	TGTGCCAGCTCACCCCAGGGGGCGGCGGACACTGAAGCTTTCTTT	CASSPQGAADTEAFF
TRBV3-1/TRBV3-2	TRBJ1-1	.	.	TGTGCCAGCAGCCGCCGAGGCACTGAAGCTTTCTTT	CASSRRGTEAFF
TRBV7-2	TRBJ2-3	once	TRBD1	TGTGCCAGCAGCGCGGACAGGGTCAAAGATACGCAGTATTTT	CASSADRVKDTQYF
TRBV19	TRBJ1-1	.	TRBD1	TGTGCCAGCCGGGACAGGGTAAACACTGAAGCTTTCTTT	CASRDRVNTEAFF
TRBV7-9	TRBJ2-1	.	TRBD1	TGTGCCAGCAGCTGGGACAGCTCCTACAATGAGCAGTTCTTC	CASSWDSSYNEQFF
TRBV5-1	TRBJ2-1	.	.	TGCGCCAGCAGCTCGGACCAGGGAAGCTCCTACAATGAGCAGTTCTTC	CASSSDQGSSYNEQFF
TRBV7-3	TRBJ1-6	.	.	TGTGCCAGCAGCTTCCCAGGAATAGACCTCAGCTCCTATAATTCACCCCTCCACTTT	CASSFPGIDLSSYNSPLHF
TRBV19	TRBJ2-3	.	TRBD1	TGTGCCAGTAGAAACAGGGGAGGCACAGATACGCAGTATTTT	CASRNRGGTDTQYF
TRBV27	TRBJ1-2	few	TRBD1	TGTGCCAGCAGGAATTGGGACAGACCTAACTATGGCTACACCTTC	CASRNWDRPNYGYTF
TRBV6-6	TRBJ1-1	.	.	TGTGCCAGCACCAAACGAGCGGGGTTCAACACTGAAGCTTTCTTT	CASTKRAGFNTEAFF
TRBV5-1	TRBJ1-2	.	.	TGCGCCAGCAGTTACAGGCCCCCCGAGGGCTACACCTTC	CASSYRPPEGYTF
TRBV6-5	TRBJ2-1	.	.	TGTGCCAGCAGCCCGCCCGGGTACAATGAGCAGTTCTTC	CASSPPGYNEQFF
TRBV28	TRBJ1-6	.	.	TGTGCCAGCAGAGGGGATTCAGGGCGCAATTCACCCCTCCACTTT	CASRGDSGRNSPLHF
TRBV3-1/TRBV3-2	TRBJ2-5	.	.	TGTGCCAGCAGCCAAGCTAGTGGCGAGACCCAGTACTTC	CASSQASGETQYF
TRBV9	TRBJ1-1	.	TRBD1	TGTGCCAGCAGCGTGACAGGGATCCCCACTGAAGCTTTCTTT	CASSVTGIPTEAFF
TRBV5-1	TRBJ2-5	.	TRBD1	TGCGCCAGCAGCAGGGGACAGGGCCTGCAAGAGACCCAGTACTTC	CASSRGQGLQETQYF
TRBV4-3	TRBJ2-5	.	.	TGCGCCAGCAGCCAGTATCAGGGGTCCACAGAGACCCAGTACTTC	CASSQYQGSTETQYF
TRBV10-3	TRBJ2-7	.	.	TGTGCCATCAGTGGCGGGGCAAAGCCTTACGAGCAGTACTTC	CAISGGAKPYEQYF
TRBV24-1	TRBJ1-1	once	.	TGTGCCACTCAAGGGGCGTCCAACACTGAAGCTTTCTTT	CATQGASNTEAFF
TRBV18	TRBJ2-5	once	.	TGTGCCAGCTCAGCCCGGTGGCAAGAGACCCAGTACTTC	CASSARWQETQYF
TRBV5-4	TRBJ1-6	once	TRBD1	TGTGCCAGCAGCAGAGGACAGGGTCGGGATTCACCCCTCCACTTT	CASSRGQGRDSPLHF
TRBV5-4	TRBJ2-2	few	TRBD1	TGTGCCAGCAGCATTACAGGGGGTAACACCGGGGAGCTGTTTTTT	CASSITGGNTGELFF
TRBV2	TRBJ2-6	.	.	TGTGCCAGCAGGTTAGCTTTCTCTGGGGCCAACGTCCTGACTTTC	CASRLAFSGANVLTF
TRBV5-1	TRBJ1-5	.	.	TGCGCCAGCAGCCCCGAACCGGGGTACAATCAGCCCCAGCATTTT	CASSPEPGYNQPQHF
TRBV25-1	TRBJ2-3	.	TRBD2	TGTGCCAGCAGTAGTCAGGGAGGGACAGATACGCAGTATTTT	CASSSQGGTDTQYF
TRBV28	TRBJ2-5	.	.	TGTGCCAGCAGTCACAGGGGAGGAGGAGAGACCCAGTACTTC	CASSHRGGGETQYF
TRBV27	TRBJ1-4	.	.	TGTGCCAGCAGTTTATATTCCACAGGGATCTCTAATGAAAAACTGTTTTTT	CASSLYSTGISNEKLFF
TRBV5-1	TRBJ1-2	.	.	TGCGCCAGCAGCTTGGGGGGCACCGCTAACTATGGCTACACCTTC	CASSLGGTANYGYTF
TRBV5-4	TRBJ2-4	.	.	TGTGCCAGCAGCCCCCAGGGCGGGGCCAAGGACATTCAGTACTTC	CASSPQGGAKDIQYF